The 30 T cell receptor beta chains below come from one sample, sequenced in a study of Ad26.COV2.S vaccination and SARS-CoV-2 variants. Generated by immunoSEQ multiplex PCR, the TCRdb table keeps only in-frame clones and is missing some. The sample yields 450,000 to 550,000 clones, 89% seen once. As for treatment: about 20 received Ad26.COV2.S at low or high dose, single or two shots; about 5 received placebo; per-sample allocation not given. Specimen acquisition occurred on day 63 following the initial vaccine or placebo injection. Sequenced here: peripheral blood, sampled in a trial of Ad26.COV2.S vaccine versus placebo. The receptors were gathered from a person between 18 and 60 years old who received the Ad26.COV2.S COVID-19 vaccine or a placebo.

The J gene is TRBJ1-2, the V gene TRBV5-4; a possible D gene is TRBD1 (5 bases). The V gene lost 5 bases and the J gene lost 2 bases, with 10 bases spanning the gap. Germline V CDR1 and CDR2: SGHNT, YYREEE (reference sequence). The CDR3 is 13 residues long. CDR3 coding DNA: TGTGCCAGCAGATTCAGGGACAACTATGGCTACACCTTC. Its protein product is CASRFRDNYGYTF.

A single count supports this clone. V usage is TRBV9 and J usage is TRBJ1-5; D may be TRBD1 (5 bases). The V end was cut by 4 bases, the J end by 9 bases, with 20 bases between. Germline values: CDR1 SGDLS, CDR2 YYNGEE. The CDR3 sequence is 15 residues long. For the CDR3, the DNA is TGTGCCAGCAGCCTCGATGGGACTGCCGGTGGGCCCCAGCATTTT. Amino acids: CASSLDGTAGGPQHF.

The chain couples TRBV4-3 to TRBJ1-2; D is unresolved. This CDR3 comprises 15 residues. V lost 1 base and J lost 0, with 9 bases in between. Germline V lookup: CDR1 LGHNA, CDR2 YSLEER. The CDR3 DNA reads as TGCGCCAGCAGCCAAGGGTCAGGCCCTAACTATGGCTACACCTTC. Protein sequence: CASSQGSGPNYGYTF.

Details on this clone: Other DNA sequences in this sample translate to the same CDR3. Here the CDR3 reads CASSFGVQETQYF. The CDR3 bases are TGCGCCAGCAGCTTCGGGGTACAAGAGACCCAGTACTTC. The rearrangement uses TRBV5-1 and TRBJ2-5, with D maybe TRBD2 (5 bases). Germline CDR1 is SGHRS and CDR2 is YFSETQ. V was cut by 2 bases and J by 2 bases, with 7 bases left in between. The CDR3 sequence is 13 residues long. Looking up the rest from reference TRBV5-1 and TRBJ2-5 gives the full variable domain: KAGVTQTPRYLIKTRGQQVTLSCSPISGHRSVSWYQQTPGQGLQFLFEYFSETQRNKGNFPGRFSGRQFSNSRSEMNVSTLELGDSALYLCASSFGVQETQYFGPGTRLLVL.

The rearrangement links TRBV6-2 or TRBV6-3 to TRBJ2-1; 12 nucleotides line up with TRBD2. Unmatched junction bases numbered 5, after V lost 6 bases and J lost 8 bases. Germline CDR1 and CDR2: MNHEY and SVGEGT. The CDR3 spans 14 residues. CDR3 nucleotide sequence: TGTGCCAGCAGCTGGACTAGCGGGGTCCATGAGCAGTTCTTC. This translates into CASSWTSGVHEQFF.

The chain carries TRBV11-3 and TRBJ2-1, with D possibly TRBD1 on 5 matching bases. Trimming stripped 0 bases from V and 10 bases from J, with 13 bases between. This CDR3 spans 14 amino acids. Germline loops: CDR1 SGHNT, CDR2 YENEEA. Here the CDR3 reads CASSLEGADTEQFF. CDR3 DNA sequence: TGTGCCAGCAGCTTAGAAGGTGCGGACACCGAGCAGTTCTTC.

The chain employs TRBV4-3 and TRBJ2-2; 13 nucleotides line up with TRBD2. The junction had 4 bases not matched to a gene; V was cut back by 5 bases and J by 4 bases. The CDR3 runs 16 residues. CDR1 and CDR2 (germline): LGHNA, YSLEER. This CDR3 is CASSSRLAGGTGELFF. CDR3 sequence (DNA): TGCGCCAGCAGCTCCCGACTAGCGGGAGGCACCGGGGAGCTGTTTTTT.

The chain links TRBV15 to TRBJ1-1; no firm D call. There are 16 residues in the CDR3. The V and J ends lost 5 bases and 6 bases respectively, with 22 bases between them. Germline loops: CDR1 LNHNV, CDR2 YYDKDF (reference sequence). DNA for the CDR3: TGTGCCACCAGCGGTAGGTTGGAAAGGCAAAGCGCTGAAGCTTTCTTT. Its translation: CATSGRLERQSAEAFF.

The chain couples TRBV6-4 to TRBJ2-7; D is unresolved. V was clipped by 0 bases and J by 9 bases, with 3 bases between them. Germline-derived CDR1 and CDR2 are MRHNA and SNTAGT. This CDR3 is built from 10 residues. CDR3 coding DNA: TGTGCCAGCAGTGACTCGGGGCAGTACGTC. This sequence encodes CASSDSGQYV.

The V and J genes are TRBV28 and TRBJ1-2; tentatively, D is TRBD1 (6 bases). V lost 5 bases and J lost 4, with 17 bases in between. This CDR3 has 15 amino acids. The germline CDR1 and CDR2 sequences are MDHEN and SYDVKM. The CDR3 DNA is TGTGCCAGCAGTACACCAGAGGGGGGAGCCTATGGCTACACCTTC. Encoded protein: CASSTPEGGAYGYTF.

V usage is TRBV7-9 and J usage is TRBJ1-4, with TRBD1 identical over 7 bases. The CDR3 runs to 15 residues. V was pared by 3 bases and J by 6 bases, with 7 bases of the junction left unmatched. Germline V gene sequence: CDR1 SEHNR, CDR2 FQNEAQ (reference sequence). The CDR3 protein is CASSFGTAADEKLFF. The CDR3 DNA sequence: TGTGCCAGCAGCTTCGGGACAGCGGCGGATGAAAAACTGTTTTTT.

This chain uses TRBV12-3 or TRBV12-4 with TRBJ2-2; D call uncertain. The CDR3 is made up of 13 amino acids. V lost 4 bases to trimming and J lost 6 bases, with 9 bases between them. CDR3: CASSYPPSGELFF. As DNA, the CDR3 is TGTGCCAGCAGTTACCCCCCCTCCGGGGAGCTGTTTTTT.

The V and J genes are TRBV19 and TRBJ1-2, with a weak D call TRBD1 (6 bases). Germline V gene sequence: CDR1 LNHDA, CDR2 SQIVND (reference sequence). V lost 6 bases and J lost 4, with 15 bases in between. This CDR3 has 14 residues. CDR3: CASRSRQAGYGYTF. In DNA form, the CDR3 reads TGTGCCAGTAGATCTCGACAGGCCGGCTATGGCTACACCTTC.

The V call is TRBV18, the J call TRBJ2-1; 8 nucleotides align to TRBD2. The CDR3 covers 16 residues. CDR1 and CDR2 from the germline V gene are KGHSH and LQKENI. The junction had 10 bases not matched to a gene; V was cut back by 0 bases and J by 9 bases. The CDR3 sequence is CASSPPSSGSQGEQFF. The DNA for the CDR3 is TGTGCCAGCTCACCACCTTCAAGCGGGAGTCAGGGTGAGCAGTTCTTC. The whole variable domain, remainder taken from reference TRBV18 and TRBJ2-1, is NAGVMQNPRHLVRRRGQEARLRCSPMKGHSHVYWYRQLPEEGLKFMVYLQKENIIDESGMPKERFSAEFPKEGPSILRIQQVVRGDSAAYFCASSPPSSGSQGEQFFGPGTRLTVL.

The chain employs TRBV12-3 or TRBV12-4 and TRBJ2-5; D may be TRBD1 (5 bases). Trimming removed 8 bases from V and 2 bases from J, with 12 bases in between. The length of the CDR3 is 13 residues. CDR3 in amino acids: CASGARVQETQYF. DNA of the CDR3: TGTGCCAGCGGGGCCCGGGTACAAGAGACCCAGTACTTC.

This chain uses TRBV7-9 with TRBJ2-1; maybe TRBD2 (6 bases). CDR1 is SEHNR, CDR2 FQNEAQ, per germline (reference sequence). The CDR3 runs to 12 residues. V lost 5 bases to trimming and J lost 6 bases, with 8 bases between them. Written as DNA, the CDR3 is TGTGCCAGCAGCCCACTAGCCAATGAGCAGTTCTTC. Translation gives CASSPLANEQFF.

The chain links TRBV2 to TRBJ1-4, with 7 bases fitting TRBD1. The CDR3 has 15 residues. Germline V gives CDR1 SNHLY, CDR2 FYNNEI. With V trimmed by 6 bases and J by 5 bases, 9 bases remained unmatched. CDR3 protein: CASRILTGENEKLFF. The CDR3 DNA sequence: TGTGCCAGCAGGATACTTACAGGGGAAAATGAAAAACTGTTTTTT. The whole variable domain, filled in from reference TRBV2 and TRBJ1-4, reads EPEVTQTPSHQVTQMGQEVILRCVPISNHLYFYWYRQILGQKVEFLVSFYNNEISEKSEIFDDQFSVERPDGSNFTLKIRSTKLEDSAMYFCASRILTGENEKLFFGSGTQLSVL.

This rearrangement joins TRBV28 to TRBJ1-2; weak D call: TRBD1 (5 bases). CDR1 and CDR2 from the germline V gene are MDHEN and SYDVKM. CDR3 length: 16 residues. V shed 5 bases and J shed 5 bases, with 21 bases lying between them. CDR3 region: CASSSPYDGAQYGYTF. The DNA for the CDR3 is TGTGCCAGCAGTAGTCCCTATGATGGGGCCCAGTATGGCTACACCTTC.

Remarks on this clone: The sample carries other DNA sequences with the same CDR3. The chain employs TRBV18 and TRBJ1-2, with 7 bases that match TRBD1. This CDR3 contains 14 residues. V dropped 6 bases and J dropped 0; count of bases not matched to a gene: 4. Germline lookup yields CDR1 KGHSH and CDR2 LQKENI. Here the CDR3 DNA reads TGTGCCAGCTCTCCTGGGACAGCTAACTATGGCTACACCTTC. Translating it yields CASSPGTANYGYTF. Supplemented by reference TRBV18 and TRBJ1-2, the full variable domain reads NAGVMQNPRHLVRRRGQEARLRCSPMKGHSHVYWYRQLPEEGLKFMVYLQKENIIDESGMPKERFSAEFPKEGPSILRIQQVVRGDSAAYFCASSPGTANYGYTFGSGTRLTVV.

The V gene is TRBV5-1, the J gene TRBJ2-3, with no clear D. From germline, CDR1 is SGHRS and CDR2 YFSETQ. This CDR3 is 14 amino acids long. Trimming took off 7 bases at V and 1 base at J, with 13 bases between the two ends. The CDR3 loop is CASRRSPGTDTQYF. The CDR3 nucleotides are TGCGCCAGCCGGCGGTCCCCAGGCACAGATACGCAGTATTTT.

V and J are TRBV6-6 and TRBJ2-7; no firm D call. Deletions cut 4 bases from V and 2 bases from J, with 12 bases between. Germline lookup yields CDR1 MNHNY and CDR2 SVGAGI (reference sequence). The CDR3 is 14 residues long. The CDR3, as DNA: TGTGCCAGCAGTTGGAACATTAGAGCCTACGAGCAGTACGTC. This translates into CASSWNIRAYEQYV.

The V call is TRBV6-5, the J call TRBJ2-7; D remains ambiguous. This CDR3 has 13 amino acids. Germline loops: CDR1 MNHEY, CDR2 SVGAGI. Trimming shortened V by 6 bases and J by 3 bases, and 12 bases separated the two germline ends. In DNA form, the CDR3 reads TGTGCCAGCAGCCACAGAAACAGCTACGAGCAGTACTTC. This sequence encodes CASSHRNSYEQYF.

This sequence joins TRBV7-2 and TRBJ1-2; D not certain. V was cut by 2 bases and J by 8 bases, with 12 bases left in between. Germline V gene lookup returns CDR1 SGHTA and CDR2 FQGNSA. This CDR3 contains 13 residues. The CDR3 nucleotides are TGTGCCAGCAGCTTAAGTGGGGTCGGGGGCTACACCTTC. Its protein is CASSLSGVGGYTF. Complete variable domain (other parts from reference TRBV7-2 and TRBJ1-2): GAGVSQSPSNKVTEKGKDVELRCDPISGHTALYWYRQSLGQGLEFLIYFQGNSAPDKSGLPSDRFSAERTGGSVSTLTIQRTQQEDSAVYLCASSLSGVGGYTFGSGTRLTVV.

The genes are TRBV10-3 and TRBJ2-3; D assignment may be TRBD1 or TRBD2 (5 bases each). This CDR3 comprises 16 residues. V was pared by 0 bases and J by 0 bases, with 10 bases between. Germline CDR1 ENHRY, CDR2 SYGVKD. CDR3 nucleotides: TGTGCCATCAGTGAGTCGGGGGAAACCAGCACAGATACGCAGTATTTT. This sequence encodes CAISESGETSTDTQYF.

On this clone: Other DNA sequences in the sample encode the same CDR3. J is TRBJ1-1 and V is TRBV7-2; a possible D gene is TRBD1 (6 bases). This CDR3 has 15 amino acids. V was trimmed by 1 base and J by 0 bases, leaving 9 bases between them. Germline values: CDR1 SGHTA, CDR2 FQGNSA. This CDR3 is CASSLVGGMNTEAFF. The DNA of the CDR3 is TGTGCCAGCAGCTTAGTGGGGGGCATGAACACTGAAGCTTTCTTT.

This clone was observed a single time. This sequence joins TRBV28 and TRBJ1-1, with D unresolved. Trimming took off 4 bases at V and 5 bases at J, with 8 bases between the two ends. Germline-derived CDR1 and CDR2 are MDHEN and SYDVKM. This CDR3 is 12 amino acids long. The CDR3 DNA follows: TGTGCCAGCAGTTCCATTAATACTGAAGCTTTCTTT. It is translated as CASSSINTEAFF. Looking up the rest from reference TRBV28 and TRBJ1-1 gives the full variable domain: DVKVTQSSRYLVKRTGEKVFLECVQDMDHENMFWYRQDPGLGLRLIYFSYDVKMKEKGDIPEGYSVSREKKERFSLILESASTNQTSMYLCASSSINTEAFFGQGTRLTVV.

This chain connects TRBV6-6 to TRBJ1-5; D remains ambiguous. Germline CDR1 MNHNY, CDR2 SVGAGI (reference sequence). This CDR3 is 13 amino acids long. The V end lost 2 bases, the J end lost 5 bases, and 7 bases lay between the germline ends. The CDR3 nucleotides are TGTGCCAGCAGTTACCGGTTCGATCAGCCCCAGCATTTT. Protein sequence: CASSYRFDQPQHF.

This rearrangement joins TRBV6-4 to TRBJ2-3; 10 bases match TRBD2. Germline trimming cut 0 bases from V and 7 bases from J; bases unmatched to any gene: 4. The CDR3 has 15 amino acids. Germline CDR1 reads MRHNA; CDR2 reads SNTAGT. The CDR3 bases are TGTGCCAGCAGTGACTCAGAGCGGGGGGGAAATACGCAGTATTTT. Amino acid sequence: CASSDSERGGNTQYF.

This clone was picked up one time. The chain is built from TRBV6-2 or TRBV6-3 and TRBJ2-1; D is undetermined. V lost 1 base and J lost 9, with 13 bases in between. Germline CDR1 reads MNHEY; CDR2 reads SVGEGT. The CDR3 has 14 amino acids. In DNA form, the CDR3 reads TGTGCCAGCAGTTACTTTGACTGGCTTGGTGAGCAGTTCTTC. Translation gives CASSYFDWLGEQFF.

The chain carries TRBV4-2 and TRBJ2-5; 10 positions agree with TRBD2. The CDR3 is made up of 17 amino acids. V gave up 8 bases and J gave up 5 bases; unmatched junction bases: 17. Germline V gives CDR1 LGHNA, CDR2 YNFKEQ. Here the CDR3 reads CASSAGPPSGGGETQYF. As DNA, the CDR3 is TGTGCCAGCTCAGCCGGTCCGCCTAGCGGGGGTGGGGAGACCCAGTACTTC.